A single sample is the source of the 19 T cell receptor beta chains below, sequenced in a study of blood T cell repertoires in COVID-19. Clones were read by immunoSEQ multiplex PCR, and TCRdb kept only the in-frame ones, dropping some. This table has some 270,000 clones, about 85% appearing once. The sequenced sample was PBMCs or T cells enriched from blood (not recorded which). The receptors were gathered from a woman in her fifties or sixties who had been exposed to COVID-19.

The chain carries TRBV6-5 and TRBJ1-1; 8 nucleotides line up with TRBD1. The CDR3 contains 15 residues. Germline CDR1 reads MNHEY; CDR2 reads SVGAGI. J lost 7 bases, V lost 5 bases, and 12 bases had no gene match. The CDR3 is CASSPYRGGSSEAFF. The CDR3, as DNA: TGTGCCAGCAGTCCCTACAGGGGGGGGTCGAGTGAAGCTTTCTTT.

This clone was picked up one time. The V call is TRBV18, the J call TRBJ2-2; tentatively, D is TRBD2 (7 bases). The CDR3 is made up of 16 amino acids. Germline V gene sequence: CDR1 KGHSH, CDR2 LQKENI. Trimming cost V 5 bases and J 0 bases, with 13 bases left between them. The CDR3 loop is CASSAGAGTNTGELFF. DNA of the CDR3: TGTGCCAGCTCAGCGGGGGCCGGAACGAACACCGGGGAGCTGTTTTTT.

V gene TRBV10-3 combines with J gene TRBJ1-1; TRBD1 matches at 8 bases. CDR1 and CDR2 from the germline V gene are ENHRY and SYGVKD. This CDR3 is 14 amino acids long. The J segment lost 1 base and the V segment lost 6 bases, leaving 4 bases of the junction unmatched. The CDR3 DNA sequence: TGTGCCATCAGGGGGACAGGCCCGAACACTGAAGCTTTCTTT. It yields the protein CAIRGTGPNTEAFF.

The V call is TRBV6-5, the J call TRBJ1-2; 8 positions match TRBD1. The CDR3 has 15 amino acids. CDR1 MNHEY and CDR2 SVGAGI come from the germline V gene. V trimming: 2 bases; J trimming: 3 bases; junction bases outside the gene matches: 5. The CDR3 spells CASSYRAGGDYGYTF. The DNA of the CDR3 is TGTGCCAGCAGTTACAGGGCAGGGGGCGACTATGGCTACACCTTC.

The chain joins TRBV7-8 to TRBJ2-7, with D maybe TRBD2 (6 bases). Germline V CDR1 and CDR2: SGHVS, FQNEAQ. Trimming removed 3 bases at V and 0 bases at J, with 9 bases between. The CDR3 contains 14 residues. The chain's CDR3 is CASSFLGGSYEQYF. As DNA, the CDR3 is TGTGCCAGCAGCTTTTTGGGGGGCTCCTACGAGCAGTACTTC.

The rearrangement links TRBV27 to TRBJ1-2; tentatively, D is TRBD1 (5 bases). The germline gives CDR1 MNHEY, CDR2 SMNVEV (reference sequence). This CDR3 has 14 residues. Trimming took 5 bases from V and 2 from J, leaving 12 bases between them. In DNA form, the CDR3 reads TGTGCCAGCAGTCCCCTGGCAGGGAACTATGGCTACACCTTC. Encoded protein: CASSPLAGNYGYTF.

The chain recombines TRBV24-1 with TRBJ2-1; perhaps TRBD2 as D (5 bases). Trimming took 2 bases from V and 1 from J, leaving 17 bases between them. There are 18 residues in the CDR3. Germline V gives CDR1 KGHDR, CDR2 SFDVKD. DNA of the CDR3: TGTGCCACCAGTGATTGGAGGAACGACTTAGGGTCCTACAATGAGCAGTTCTTC. It codes for CATSDWRNDLGSYNEQFF.

V usage is TRBV19 and J usage is TRBJ2-3; TRBD2 is a possible D gene (6 bases). V shed 5 bases and J shed 10 bases, with 13 bases lying between them. This CDR3 contains 12 residues. Germline CDR1 LNHDA, CDR2 SQIVND (reference sequence). CDR3 sequence reads: CASSQQGGPQYF. In DNA form, the CDR3 reads TGTGCCAGTAGTCAGCAGGGAGGCCCGCAGTATTTT. The complete variable domain, with remaining parts taken from reference TRBV19 and TRBJ2-3, reads DGGITQSPKYLFRKEGQNVTLSCEQNLNHDAMYWYRQDPGQGLRLIYYSQIVNDFQKGDIAEGYSVSREKKESFPLTVTSAQKNPTAFYLCASSQQGGPQYFGPGTRLTVL.

This clone was found once. The chain links TRBV18 to TRBJ1-1; 9 bases are a match to TRBD1. The germline V gene has CDR1 KGHSH and CDR2 LQKENI. V shed 6 bases and J 1 base; nucleotides not matched to a gene: 6. The CDR3 covers 15 residues. The DNA for the CDR3 is TGTGCCAGCTCCCTTCTGGGACAGGGGAACACTGAAGCTTTCTTT. Translation gives CASSLLGQGNTEAFF.

This clone was counted once. The chain is built from TRBV19 and TRBJ2-7; D possibly corresponds to TRBD2 (5 bases). From germline, CDR1 is LNHDA and CDR2 SQIVND (reference sequence). The CDR3 has 13 residues. Trimming stripped 6 bases from V and 2 bases from J, with 11 bases between. DNA of the CDR3: TGTGCCAGTAGCATTCCGGGAACCTACGAGCAGTACTTC. It encodes CASSIPGTYEQYF.

The V gene is TRBV5-1, the J gene TRBJ1-4; tentatively, D is TRBD1 (6 bases). Looked up from germline, CDR1 is SGHRS and CDR2 is YFSETQ. Trimming shortened V by 1 base and J by 8 bases, and 18 bases separated the two germline ends. The CDR3 spans 16 residues. The chain's CDR3 is CASSLSPQGSGEKLFF. CDR3 in DNA: TGCGCCAGCAGCTTGTCTCCACAGGGAAGTGGGGAAAAACTGTTTTTT.

V is TRBV7-6 and J is TRBJ2-5, with D possibly being TRBD1 (5 bases). The CDR3 covers 14 residues. CDR1 SGHVS and CDR2 FNYEAQ come from the germline V gene. The germline V and J ends were trimmed by 4 bases and 5 bases, with 14 bases remaining between them. CDR3 sequence reads: CASSSRGGLETQYF. The DNA of the CDR3 is TGTGCCAGCAGCTCAAGGGGCGGATTGGAGACCCAGTACTTC. Full variable domain (remainder filled in from reference TRBV7-6 and TRBJ2-5): GAGVSQSPRYKVTKRGQDVALRCDPISGHVSLYWYRQALGQGPEFLTYFNYEAQQDKSGLPNDRFSAERPEGSISTLTIQRTEQRDSAMYRCASSSRGGLETQYFGPGTRLLVL.

The chain recombines TRBV10-3 with TRBJ1-2, with 7 bases lining up with TRBD1. With 6 bases clipped from V and 11 bases from J, the junction kept 9 bases outside the gene matches. The germline gives CDR1 ENHRY, CDR2 SYGVKD. CDR3 length equals 12 residues. CDR3 amino acids: CAIRGTDNRYTF. CDR3 nucleotides: TGTGCCATCAGAGGGACAGACAATAGGTACACCTTC.

The chain is built from TRBV30 and TRBJ2-1; TRBD2 matches at 8 bases. J was trimmed by 8 bases and V by 0 bases; bases with no gene match: 12. The germline V gene encodes CDR1 GTSNPN and CDR2 SVGIG (reference sequence). The CDR3 covers 16 residues. The CDR3: CAWSVPGGGRSDEQFF. In nucleotides, the CDR3 is TGTGCCTGGAGTGTACCCGGCGGGGGGAGGAGCGATGAGCAGTTCTTC.

V gene TRBV6-2 or TRBV6-3 combines with J gene TRBJ2-3; possible D gene TRBD1, 6 bases. CDR1 MNHEY and CDR2 SVGEGT come from the germline V gene. The V gene lost 5 bases and the J gene lost 0 bases, with 15 bases spanning the gap. CDR3 length: 16 amino acids. DNA of the CDR3: TGTGCCAGCAGTCCCCGGACAGCCGGGAGCACAGATACGCAGTATTTT. This translates into CASSPRTAGSTDTQYF.

The chain has TRBV5-1 and TRBJ2-3; 8 bases agree with TRBD2. Trimming cost V 0 bases and J 4 bases; bases outside gene matches: 4. CDR1 SGHRS and CDR2 YFSETQ come from the germline V gene. This CDR3 has 15 residues. The CDR3 loop is CASSLGSGGSDTQYF. The CDR3 DNA reads as TGCGCCAGCAGCTTGGGAAGCGGGGGATCAGATACGCAGTATTTT. The full variable domain, in which reference TRBV5-1 and TRBJ2-3 provide the parts outside the CDR3, is KAGVTQTPRYLIKTRGQQVTLSCSPISGHRSVSWYQQTPGQGLQFLFEYFSETQRNKGNFPGRFSGRQFSNSRSEMNVSTLELGDSALYLCASSLGSGGSDTQYFGPGTRLTVL.

This rearrangement joins TRBV19 to TRBJ1-5; the D is unclear. V shed 1 base and J shed 5 bases, with 9 bases lying between them. The CDR3 is 14 residues long. Germline V gene sequence: CDR1 LNHDA, CDR2 SQIVND (reference sequence). The CDR3 DNA reads as TGTGCCAGTAGTATAGTGGCAGTGGATCAGCCCCAGCATTTT. It yields the protein CASSIVAVDQPQHF.

The chain carries TRBV6-1 and TRBJ1-5; 8 nucleotides line up with TRBD1. The CDR3 runs 16 residues. After removal of 4 bases from V and 0 bases from J, the junction contained 5 bases not matched to a gene. Germline CDR1 and CDR2: MNHNS and SASEGT. The CDR3 loop reads CASSADRANSNQPQHF. The CDR3, as DNA: TGTGCCAGCAGTGCGGACAGGGCAAATAGCAATCAGCCCCAGCATTTT.

This chain links TRBV9 with TRBJ1-1; 9 nucleotides align to TRBD1. V was clipped by 4 bases and J by 8 bases; unmatched bases: 3. This CDR3 comprises 12 residues. The germline V gene has CDR1 SGDLS and CDR2 YYNGEE. The CDR3 DNA follows: TGTGCCAGCAGCTCCGGGACAGGGGAAGCTTTCTTT. Its protein is CASSSGTGEAFF.